This TCR beta chain stems from a study of shared clonotypes between healthy human individuals. About the research overall: The study enrolled two women and a few men aged 18 to 49. Notes on the study in general: The naive CD4 repertoires of several donors were compared, and around 5% of clonotypes were shared. Only blood was sampled; tissue repertoires likely differ.

As concerns this clone: Its matching antigen is unknown.

Assay execution proceeded at the deep level. Assay: immunoSEQ multiplex PCR; the TCRdb copy retains only in-frame clones and omits some. The sample carries fewer than 850,000 clones, about 92% recorded once. Trimming shortened V by 0 bases and J by 6 bases, and 9 bases separated the two germline ends. From germline, CDR1 is KGHSH and CDR2 LQKENI. The length of the CDR3 is 13 residues. The rearrangement joins TRBV18 to TRBJ2-7, with D unresolved. The TCR was taken from a man aged 18 to 29 in good health. Some clones in this sample may be carry-over from other donors' samples. Sequenced input: memory CD8+ T cells from PBMCs. Noted subset: CD45RO+ cells pooled with CCR7-negative TemRA cells. The CDR3 protein is CASSPPSRLEQYF. In DNA form, the CDR3 reads TGTGCCAGCTCACCACCGTCTAGGCTCGAGCAGTACTTC.